Given below is one T cell receptor (beta chain) in context. The V gene's germline CDR1 is SEHNR and CDR2 FQNEAQ (reference sequence). The CDR3 covers 18 residues. V shed 5 bases, J shed 0 bases, and the junction held 12 bases outside the gene matches. The data belong to a study of blood T cell repertoires in COVID-19. For the study at large: Specimens from acute and convalescent COVID-19 originated in the United States, Italy and Spain. Sample material is recorded as cDNA or gDNA derived from T cells, B-cell-depleted T cells, or PBMCs.

The repertoire was sequenced with immunoSEQ multiplex PCR; TCRdb's copy has only in-frame clones and lacks some. The sample has under 200,000 clones, 65% to 90% seen once. The sequence was collected from a human donor in a cohort sampled during active COVID-19. This chain connects TRBV7-9 to TRBJ2-7; TRBD2 matches 11 bases. Sequencing was carried out using peripheral blood. CDR3 sequence reads: CASSPLLAGGKSSYEQYF. DNA of the CDR3: TGTGCCAGCAGCCCCCTTCTAGCGGGAGGCAAGTCCTCCTACGAGCAGTACTTC.